The rows below give T cell receptor beta chains drawn from one sample of a study of OX40 agonist ivuxolimab in advanced cancers. Sequencing was performed with immunoSEQ multiplex PCR; in TCRdb, only in-frame clones are kept and a portion is missing. The data show approximately 84,000 clones, 85% to 95% seen once. Specimen: CD4+ or CD8+ T cells sorted from blood, collected in a trial of the OX40 agonist ivuxolimab. The receptors shown here come from an adult with an advanced solid tumor such as melanoma, head and neck, liver or kidney cancer. CDR3s leave out the opening cysteine and the closing phenylalanine or tryptophan. The order of the fields is J gene, V gene, clone size, CDR3 protein. Size tells how often a clone was seen (once, few, many) or the class of an expanded clone, and some rows leave it out.

>TRBJ2-7|TRBV5-3|-
ARSYAYGQASYEQY
>TRBJ1-5|TRBV6-4|medium-sized
ASPTGISNQPQH
>TRBJ2-1|TRBV5-1|-
ASSLRAGQSFEQF
>TRBJ2-2|TRBV10-1|once
ASSGTGTGELF
>TRBJ1-2|TRBV5-4|-
ASSSFNYGYT
>TRBJ1-6|TRBV7-6|once
ASSPGQGGSPLH
>TRBJ1-6|TRBV9|few
ASSVGTTKHSPLH
>TRBJ2-7|TRBV9|-
ASSVDEGLSEQY
>TRBJ1-5|TRBV5-8|once
ASSGGTGSNQPQH
>TRBJ1-3|TRBV7-9|-
ASSFSGRGSGNTIY
>TRBJ1-2|TRBV19|-
ASSISGQGAYYGYT
>TRBJ1-1|TRBV29-1|-
SVGQGANTEAF
>TRBJ2-1|TRBV20-1|-
SAREYEQF
>TRBJ2-3|TRBV27|once
ASSMVPGGNTDTQY
>TRBJ1-5|TRBV4-1|-
ASSLRGNSNQPQH
>TRBJ2-2|TRBV9|-
ASSVRANGELF
>TRBJ1-1|TRBV7-8|-
ASSSDRAGGLNTEAF
>TRBJ2-7|TRBV25-1|-
ASSEYGIEQY
>TRBJ1-1|TRBV19|-
ASSLGGETEAF
>TRBJ2-7|TRBV11-2|-
ASSLWRTGPYEQY
>TRBJ2-3|TRBV11-2|-
ASSPGTGPDTQY
>TRBJ2-1|TRBV11-2|-
ASSLEAGVGNEQF
>TRBJ2-2|TRBV5-6|-
ASSFVANTGELF
>TRBJ2-7|TRBV5-7|-
ASSSPYEQY
>TRBJ2-7|TRBV6-6|-
ASSTPNEQY
>TRBJ2-7|TRBV7-6|-
ASSPGGGLREQY
>TRBJ2-1|TRBV7-8|-
ASSAGLAGGSPLHNEQF
>TRBJ2-1|TRBV6-5|-
ASSSGTGHEQF
>TRBJ1-6|TRBV25-1|-
ASSEGGQGHSPLH
>TRBJ1-1|TRBV6-1|-
ASSVLYRNTEAF
>TRBJ1-1|TRBV28|-
ASSLKTGTGNGDDTEAF
>TRBJ2-5|TRBV5-4|-
ASSYSDPRETQY
>TRBJ2-1|TRBV7-9|-
ASSSRDSASYNEQF
>TRBJ2-1|TRBV11-2|-
ASSWVMGDYNEQF
>TRBJ2-7|TRBV27|-
ASSLFRGSGEQY
>TRBJ1-2|TRBV13|-
ASSYRTDYGYT
>TRBJ2-1|TRBV7-6|-
ASSSSGASYNEQF
>TRBJ1-6|TRBV21-1|-
ASSDFLSPLH
>TRBJ2-7|TRBV27|-
ASSLGQLYEQY